Each of the 23 T cell receptor beta chains below was sequenced from the same sample in a study of OX40 agonist ivuxolimab in advanced cancers. Sequenced by immunoSEQ multiplex PCR; TCRdb stores in-frame clones only, minus some. This table holds roughly 60,000 clones, around four fifths found once. Sequenced here: CD4+ or CD8+ T cells sorted from blood, sampled in a trial of the OX40 agonist ivuxolimab. Receptors originate from an adult with an advanced solid tumor such as melanoma, head and neck, liver or kidney cancer.

The sample holds one count of this clone. The gene calls are TRBV5-1 and TRBJ2-6; no clear D. Germline-derived CDR1 and CDR2 are SGHRS and YFSETQ. The CDR3 consists of 16 residues. V lost 0 bases and J lost 0, with 7 bases in between. The CDR3 DNA reads as TGCGCCAGCAGCTTGGGGGTAAGCTCTGGGGCCAACGTCCTGACTTTC. It codes for CASSLGVSSGANVLTF.

V is TRBV11-2 and J is TRBJ1-3; D unresolved. The V gene lost 3 bases and the J gene lost 1 base, with 10 bases spanning the gap. The CDR3 is 15 residues long. CDR1 SGHAT and CDR2 FQNNGV come from the germline V gene. In DNA, the CDR3 is TGTGCCAGCAGCTTGGGGAGCTTGTCTGGAAACACCATATATTTT. Encoded protein: CASSLGSLSGNTIYF. Combining the CDR3 with reference TRBV11-2 and TRBJ1-3 gives the whole variable domain EAGVAQSPRYKIIEKRQSVAFWCNPISGHATLYWYQQILGQGPKLLIQFQNNGVVDDSQLPKDRFSAERLKGVDSTLKIQPAKLEDSAVYLCASSLGSLSGNTIYFGEGSWLTVV.

The sample holds one count of this clone. CDR3 sequence: CASSLVRDRGKETQYF. Written as DNA, the CDR3 is TGCGCCAGCAGCTTGGTCCGGGACAGGGGGAAAGAGACCCAGTACTTC. This rearrangement joins TRBV5-1 to TRBJ2-5; 11 nucleotides line up with TRBD1. The CDR3 is made up of 16 amino acids. The ends lost 0 bases at V and 3 bases at J; junction bases unmatched: 4. Per the germline V gene, CDR1 is SGHRS and CDR2 is YFSETQ.

V and J are TRBV19 and TRBJ2-4, with a weak D call TRBD2 (6 bases). Trimming removed 3 bases at V and 1 base at J, with 13 bases between. This CDR3 is built from 16 residues. In germline, CDR1 is LNHDA, CDR2 SQIVND (reference sequence). The CDR3 DNA sequence: TGTGCCAGTAGTATCTCGGGGGAATTCGCCAAAAACATTCAGTACTTC. It yields the protein CASSISGEFAKNIQYF.

This chain uses TRBV27 with TRBJ2-7; 11 bases agree with TRBD2. Unmatched junction bases numbered 12, after V lost 7 bases and J lost 4 bases. Germline CDR1 reads MNHEY; CDR2 reads SMNVEV (reference sequence). The length of the CDR3 is 16 residues. The CDR3 loop reads CASMYSGRAGLYEQYF. CDR3 bases: TGTGCCAGCATGTATAGCGGGAGGGCCGGTCTTTACGAGCAGTACTTC.

The chain joins TRBV28 to TRBJ1-1; D gene unclear. Germline CDR1 MDHEN, CDR2 SYDVKM. The ends were cut back, 1 base at V and 3 bases at J, with 6 bases in the middle. The CDR3 has 13 residues. The CDR3 here is CASSLSRHTEAFF. The CDR3 nucleotides are TGTGCCAGCAGTTTATCGAGACACACTGAAGCTTTCTTT. The variable domain in full, completed from reference TRBV28 and TRBJ1-1, reads DVKVTQSSRYLVKRTGEKVFLECVQDMDHENMFWYRQDPGLGLRLIYFSYDVKMKEKGDIPEGYSVSREKKERFSLILESASTNQTSMYLCASSLSRHTEAFFGQGTRLTVV.

This clone was found once. The chain is built from TRBV7-2 and TRBJ2-7; 8 bases fit TRBD2. This CDR3 is 14 amino acids long. Trimming cost V 0 bases and J 3 bases; bases outside gene matches: 1. The germline CDR1 and CDR2 sequences are SGHTA and FQGNSA. As DNA, the CDR3 is TGTGCCAGCAGCTTAGCGGCGGGAGGCTACGAGCAGTACTTC. Its protein product is CASSLAAGGYEQYF. Full variable domain (rest looked up from reference TRBV7-2 and TRBJ2-7): GAGVSQSPSNKVTEKGKDVELRCDPISGHTALYWYRQSLGQGLEFLIYFQGNSAPDKSGLPSDRFSAERTGGSVSTLTIQRTQQEDSAVYLCASSLAAGGYEQYFGPGTRLTVT.

The chain employs TRBV7-9 and TRBJ1-4, with D uncertain. Germline V CDR1 and CDR2: SEHNR, FQNEAQ (reference sequence). This CDR3 is 15 amino acids long. Deletions cut 3 bases from V and 0 bases from J, with 8 bases between. CDR3 nucleotide sequence: TGTGCCAGCAGCTTGACCGGAACAACTAATGAAAAACTGTTTTTT. It translates to CASSLTGTTNEKLFF.

This clone has only one observation. V usage is TRBV12-5 and J usage is TRBJ2-1; TRBD2 matches at 9 bases. V gave up 6 bases and J gave up 5 bases; unmatched junction bases: 5. The CDR3 consists of 14 residues. Germline lookup yields CDR1 LGHNT and CDR2 FRNRAP. The CDR3 here is CASGSSGIDNEQFF. The CDR3 coding sequence is TGTGCTAGTGGATCTAGCGGGATAGACAATGAGCAGTTCTTC.

This chain connects TRBV6-1 to TRBJ1-2; a possible D gene is TRBD1 (5 bases). The CDR3 is made up of 16 amino acids. V shed 3 bases and J shed 4 bases, with 18 bases lying between them. Germline CDR1 MNHNS, CDR2 SASEGT. CDR3 protein: CASSDSTGTLSYGYTF. The CDR3 coding sequence is TGTGCCAGCAGTGATTCCACGGGGACCTTAAGCTATGGCTACACCTTC.

J is TRBJ1-6 and V is TRBV4-2; 9 positions agree with TRBD1. CDR1 is LGHNA and CDR2 is YNFKEQ in the germline V gene. J lost 8 bases, V lost 1 base, and 6 bases had no gene match. CDR3 size: 16 residues. The CDR3 DNA reads TGTGCCAGCAGCCAAGTTCAGGACAGGGGTTATTCACCCCTCCACTTT. Translated, it gives CASSQVQDRGYSPLHF.

The chain combines TRBV7-2 with TRBJ1-5; D gene uncertain. Germline V gene lookup returns CDR1 SGHTA and CDR2 FQGNSA. The CDR3 has 13 amino acids. Trimming left V 3 bases short and J 4 bases short, with 7 bases between. The CDR3 is CASSFVGNQPQHF. CDR3 DNA: TGTGCCAGCAGCTTTGTCGGGAATCAGCCCCAGCATTTT.

The genes are TRBV27 and TRBJ2-1, with a possible D match to TRBD2 (6 bases). The CDR3 consists of 14 residues. Trimming cost V 4 bases and J 2 bases, with 9 bases left between them. Germline V CDR1 and CDR2: MNHEY, SMNVEV (reference sequence). DNA of the CDR3: TGTGCCAGCAGTTCCACGGGGGCCTACAATGAGCAGTTCTTC. Its protein product is CASSSTGAYNEQFF.

The rearrangement joins TRBV5-6 to TRBJ2-7; TRBD1 matches at 7 bases. The V segment lost 3 bases and the J segment 3 bases; nucleotides outside the gene matches: 6. From germline, CDR1 is SGHDT and CDR2 YYEEEE. This CDR3 region has 14 residues. CDR3 in amino acids: CASSSEGDSYEQYF. The DNA for the CDR3 is TGTGCCAGCAGCTCAGAGGGGGACAGCTACGAGCAGTACTTC.

The rearrangement uses TRBV4-3 and TRBJ2-2; D unresolved. V lost 1 base and J 6 bases, leaving 6 bases between the germline ends. Germline CDR1 reads LGHNA; CDR2 reads YSLEER. This CDR3 has 13 amino acids. This CDR3 reads CASSQGFSGELFF. DNA of the CDR3: TGCGCCAGCAGCCAAGGGTTTTCCGGGGAGCTGTTTTTT.

This clone appeared a single time. The chain carries TRBV6-1 and TRBJ1-5; D not certain. CDR3 size: 12 residues. Germline lookup yields CDR1 MNHNS and CDR2 SASEGT. V was trimmed by 6 bases and J by 0 bases, leaving 3 bases between them. This chain's CDR3 is CASSDSNQPQHF. The DNA for the CDR3 is TGTGCCAGCAGCGATAGCAATCAGCCCCAGCATTTT.

The chain links TRBV6-5 to TRBJ2-3; D remains ambiguous. CDR1 and CDR2 (germline): MNHEY, SVGAGI. This CDR3 region has 14 residues. V gave up 5 bases and J gave up 4 bases, with 13 bases separating them. The CDR3 coding sequence is TGTGCCAGCAGTCTTTCCCCCATCCCAGATACGCAGTATTTT. Its protein is CASSLSPIPDTQYF.

This clone was seen a few times. The chain recombines TRBV5-6 with TRBJ2-3; 7 bases fit TRBD2. Germline V gives CDR1 SGHDT, CDR2 YYEEEE. This CDR3 contains 16 residues. V dropped 4 bases and J dropped 5; count of bases not matched to a gene: 13. The CDR3 region is CASSGLGEISGDTQYF. The CDR3 DNA is TGTGCCAGCAGCGGACTAGGTGAAATAAGCGGAGATACGCAGTATTTT.

The gene calls are TRBV18 and TRBJ2-5; a possible D gene is TRBD2 (7 bases). The germline gives CDR1 KGHSH, CDR2 LQKENI. The V end was cut by 2 bases, the J end by 3 bases, with 13 bases between. CDR3 size: 15 residues. CDR3 in amino acids: CASSPWGGAEETQYF. The CDR3 DNA reads TGTGCCAGCTCACCATGGGGGGGCGCGGAAGAGACCCAGTACTTC.

The genes are TRBV10-3 and TRBJ2-7; 7 bases line up with TRBD1. The germline CDR1 and CDR2 sequences are ENHRY and SYGVKD. J gave up 6 bases and V 3 bases, and 5 bases lay outside the gene matches. This CDR3 contains 13 residues. CDR3 sequence (DNA): TGTGCCATCAGTGACTACAGGGGAACCGAGCAGTACTTC. Protein: CAISDYRGTEQYF.

J is TRBJ2-5 and V is TRBV7-6; 11 bases are shared with TRBD2. Losses at the gene ends were 1 base for V and 0 bases for J; bases not matched to a gene: 7. CDR3 length equals 18 residues. CDR1 is SGHVS, CDR2 FNYEAQ, per germline. CDR3 sequence reads: CASSLEATSGSYQETQYF. The CDR3 nucleotides read TGTGCCAGCAGCTTAGAAGCAACTAGCGGGAGCTACCAAGAGACCCAGTACTTC.

This chain links TRBV28 with TRBJ2-7; the match to TRBD2 covers 7 bases. The germline gives CDR1 MDHEN, CDR2 SYDVKM. This CDR3 comprises 16 residues. V shed 3 bases, J shed 0 bases, and the junction held 8 bases outside the gene matches. In nucleotides, the CDR3 is TGTGCCAGCAGTTTTTTGGGCGGGAGATACTCCTACGAGCAGTACTTC. The encoded protein is CASSFLGGRYSYEQYF.

The chain links TRBV11-3 to TRBJ1-1; 7 nucleotides align to TRBD1. Germline V gene lookup returns CDR1 SGHNT and CDR2 YENEEA. V lost 4 bases, J lost 8 bases, and 13 bases stayed unmatched. The CDR3 is 15 residues long. The CDR3 DNA reads TGTGCCAGCAGCTCCTACGGGACCCCGGACAGGGAAGCTTTCTTT. Translation: CASSSYGTPDREAFF.